This T cell receptor (beta chain) was sequenced in a study of regulatory T cells in long-lasting Graves disease. Investigators prepared the TCR beta libraries by applying iRepertoire HTBI primers and Arm-PCR of CDR3 regions. TCRdb analysed the multiplex PCR reads with MiXCR anew, one entry per CDR3 protein. The sample lists hundreds of thousands of distinct CDR3 sequences, approximately 16% occurring once. Worth noting for this clonotype: The antigen is undetermined. A read error is possible here, since a much larger clone lies one base away.

Germline V CDR1 and CDR2: DFQATT, SNEGSKA (reference sequence). There are 15 residues in the CDR3. Trimming cost V 1 base and J 7 bases; bases outside gene matches: 10. This sample's time point: newly diagnosed GD, antithyroid drugs for less than 3 months. Researchers made the TCR library from RNA that was extracted from PBMCs. General observations from the study: Patients with persistent disease showed a bias toward TRBV28, TRBJ1-2 and TRBJ2-5.

This sample was also put to use in a study of T cells in Graves' hyperthyroidism and ophthalmopathy.

The specimen comprised peripheral blood mononuclear cells (PBMCs), sampled at new diagnosis, from a patient treated with antithyroid drugs. V usage is TRBV20-1 and J usage is TRBJ2-7; 10 nucleotides match TRBD1. The clonotype was recovered from a man aged 35 to 55 with Graves disease. In nucleotides, the CDR3 is TGCAGTGCTAGAGGACGGGTGGACAGGGGGAATGAGCAGTACTTC. Protein: CSARGRVDRGNEQYF.